The 22 T cell receptor beta chains presented below share a single source sample, sequenced in a study of patients and donors after allogeneic stem cell transplantation. TCRdb used MiXCR to reprocess the RT-PCR reads, holding one entry per CDR3 protein. The sample holds approximately 20,000 distinct CDR3 sequences; 4.5% to 6% are singletons and the top ten take 35% to 45%. Input material: blood, either unsorted or a sorted T cell fraction (not recorded which). The receptors come from a human donor who was either an allogeneic HSCT recipient or a stem cell or donor lymphocyte infusion donor (not recorded which). It is not recorded whose cells these are; they may come from a transplant donor.

Ten or more counts support this clonotype. The chain links TRBV11-1 to TRBJ2-2; tentative D call: TRBD2 (7 bases). In germline, CDR1 is SGHAT, CDR2 FQDESV (reference sequence). Trimming took 6 bases from V and 5 from J, leaving 25 bases between them. The CDR3 loop spans 18 amino acids. This CDR3 reads CASRGGWLAVGRTGELFF. The DNA for the CDR3 is TGTGCCAGCAGAGGGGGATGGCTAGCGGTCGGACGGACCGGGGAGCTGTTTTTT.

This clonotype was picked up many times. The chain combines TRBV5-1 with TRBJ2-3; D not resolved. V was trimmed by 1 base and J by 1 base, leaving 10 bases between them. Germline V gene lookup returns CDR1 SGHRS and CDR2 YFSETQ. The CDR3 extends over 15 amino acids. The CDR3 spells CASSLQQQGTDTQYF. The CDR3 coding sequence is TGCGCCAGCAGCTTGCAGCAGCAGGGCACAGATACGCAGTATTTT.

This rearrangement joins TRBV24-1 to TRBJ1-1; D not certain. The CDR3 spans 15 residues. Germline assignment: CDR1 KGHDR and CDR2 SFDVKD. Trimming cost V 4 bases and J 5 bases, with 16 bases left between them. The CDR3 nucleotides are TGTGCCACCAGTGACCCCGGCCGCCCGGGGACTGAAGCTTTCTTT. Translated, it gives CATSDPGRPGTEAFF.

This clonotype was recorded many times. The chain carries TRBV5-6 and TRBJ2-1; the D call may be TRBD1 or TRBD2 (5 bases each). The ends were cut back, 4 bases at V and 0 bases at J, with 11 bases in the middle. The CDR3 extends over 15 amino acids. The germline V gene encodes CDR1 SGHDT and CDR2 YYEEEE. In DNA, the CDR3 is TGTGCCAGCAGCCGTTCAGGGAGCTCCTACAATGAGCAGTTCTTC. It codes for CASSRSGSSYNEQFF.

The CDR3 DNA follows: TGCGCCAGCAGATTAGTTGGACATTCTGAAGCTTTCTTT. Its protein product is CASRLVGHSEAFF. This chain links TRBV10-2 with TRBJ1-1; D perhaps matches TRBD1 (5 bases). V shed 6 bases and J shed 6 bases, with 14 bases lying between them. This CDR3 region has 13 residues. Germline V gene data show CDR1 as WSHSY and CDR2 as SAAADI.

The J gene is TRBJ2-5, the V gene TRBV18; the match to TRBD2 covers 11 bases. From germline, CDR1 is KGHSH and CDR2 LQKENI. V was clipped by 3 bases and J by 7 bases; unmatched bases: 7. The CDR3 length is 15 residues. CDR3 region: CASSPTTSGKGTQYF. The CDR3 region has the DNA TGTGCCAGCTCACCCACGACTAGCGGGAAGGGGACCCAGTACTTC.

V gene TRBV28 combines with J gene TRBJ2-7; D might be TRBD1 (5 bases). Germline CDR1 is MDHEN and CDR2 is SYDVKM. The CDR3 is 16 residues long. Trimming removed 3 bases at V and 2 bases at J, with 17 bases between. CDR3 amino acids: CASSFLTRTQTYEQYF. DNA for the CDR3: TGTGCCAGCAGTTTTTTAACCAGGACACAGACCTACGAGCAGTACTTC.

V is TRBV7-2 and J is TRBJ2-2, with TRBD1 identical over 11 bases. With 2 bases clipped from V and 13 bases from J, the junction kept 6 bases outside the gene matches. The germline V gene encodes CDR1 SGHTA and CDR2 FQGNSA. This CDR3 region has 14 residues. The CDR3 nucleotides are TGTGCCAGCAGCTTAACCGGGACAGGGGGTTGGCTGTTTTTT. Translated, it gives CASSLTGTGGWLFF. The whole variable domain, filled in from reference TRBV7-2 and TRBJ2-2, reads GAGVSQSPSNKVTEKGKDVELRCDPISGHTALYWYRQSLGQGLEFLIYFQGNSAPDKSGLPSDRFSAERTGGSVSTLTIQRTQQEDSAVYLCASSLTGTGGWLFFGEGSRLTVL.

This clonotype was seen many times. The J gene is TRBJ1-5, the V gene TRBV10-2; D is unclear. The V and J ends lost 7 bases and 0 bases respectively, with 7 bases between them. The CDR3 totals 13 residues. Germline V lookup: CDR1 WSHSY, CDR2 SAAADI. CDR3 sequence (DNA): TGCGCCAGCAAGAGGGATAGCAATCAGCCCCAGCATTTT. This sequence encodes CASKRDSNQPQHF.

This clonotype occurred a few times. V is TRBV7-9 and J is TRBJ1-1; D call uncertain. Germline CDR1 reads SEHNR; CDR2 reads FQNEAQ (reference sequence). V was clipped by 4 bases and J by 1 base, with 7 bases between them. The CDR3 length is 13 residues. CDR3 residues: CASSWHPNTEAFF. CDR3 nucleotides: TGTGCCAGCAGCTGGCACCCGAACACTGAAGCTTTCTTT.

This clonotype was seen ten or more times. V and J are TRBV3-1 and TRBJ2-3; perhaps TRBD2 as D (6 bases). In germline, CDR1 is LGHDT, CDR2 YNNKEL (reference sequence). The ends were cut back, 3 bases at V and 3 bases at J, with 19 bases in the middle. The CDR3 is 17 amino acids. CDR3 nucleotide sequence: TGTGCCAGCAGCCAGAACTTTGGAGCGGGTTCAACAGATACGCAGTATTTT. Translation gives CASSQNFGAGSTDTQYF.

This rearrangement joins TRBV28 to TRBJ1-1, with D unclear. V lost 2 bases to trimming and J lost 7 bases, with 11 bases between them. This CDR3 is 13 amino acids long. Germline values: CDR1 MDHEN, CDR2 SYDVKM. The CDR3 bases are TGTGCCAGCAGTTTAATGCAGGCCCTTGAAGCTTTCTTT. Translation gives CASSLMQALEAFF.

This clonotype was found many times. The J gene is TRBJ2-3, the V gene TRBV4-2; 8 bases are a match to TRBD2. CDR1 and CDR2 from the germline V gene are LGHNA and YNFKEQ. The CDR3 consists of 18 residues. The V segment lost 0 bases and the J segment 0 bases; nucleotides outside the gene matches: 8. DNA of the CDR3: TGTGCCAGCAGCCAAGACGCCCCGGGGGGGCTTAGCACAGATACGCAGTATTTT. This encodes CASSQDAPGGLSTDTQYF.

This clonotype was found many times. The rearrangement uses TRBV11-1 and TRBJ2-5; TRBD2 agrees at 10 bases. V lost 2 bases, J lost 4 bases, and 13 bases stayed unmatched. The germline V gene encodes CDR1 SGHAT and CDR2 FQDESV (reference sequence). The CDR3 is 18 amino acids. CDR3 in amino acids: CASSLWSTSGDWVETQYF. CDR3 DNA: TGTGCCAGCAGCTTATGGAGTACTAGCGGGGATTGGGTAGAGACCCAGTACTTC.

This clonotype was observed at least ten times. The rearrangement uses TRBV7-3 and TRBJ2-5, with 11 positions matching TRBD2. The CDR3 totals 16 residues. Germline values: CDR1 SGHTA, CDR2 FQGTGA. With V trimmed by 5 bases and J by 3 bases, 8 bases remained unmatched. The DNA for the CDR3 is TGTGCCAGCAGCCCCACCGGGACTAGCGGTAAAGAGACCCAGTACTTC. Its protein product is CASSPTGTSGKETQYF.

This clonotype has a count of ten or more. V and J are TRBV5-8 and TRBJ2-3, with D tentatively TRBD2 (5 bases). Between the trimmed V and J ends, which lost 0 bases and 1 base, there was a span of 6 bases. Germline CDR1 and CDR2: SGHTS and YDEGEE. This CDR3 region has 14 residues. The CDR3 DNA follows: TGTGCCAGCAGCTTGGGGGGAGGCACAGATACGCAGTATTTT. Translating gives CASSLGGGTDTQYF.

A few counts support this clonotype. The chain has TRBV18 and TRBJ2-3, with TRBD1 as a possible D gene (6 bases). The germline V gene encodes CDR1 KGHSH and CDR2 LQKENI. The CDR3 consists of 14 residues. Between the trimmed V and J ends, which lost 4 bases and 6 bases, there was a span of 14 bases. In DNA form, the CDR3 reads TGTGCCAGCTCACGTGTAGGCACAGGGGATACGCAGTATTTT. Translated: CASSRVGTGDTQYF.

The table lists this clonotype with a few counts. This chain connects TRBV29-1 to TRBJ2-7; no clear D. The CDR3 is 14 residues long. CDR1 is SQVTM, CDR2 ANQGSEA, per germline. The V end lost 4 bases, the J end lost 0 bases, and 13 bases lay between the germline ends. CDR3 DNA: TGCAGCGTTGTACCCACCTTGTCCTCCTACGAGCAGTACTTC. Translating it yields CSVVPTLSSYEQYF.

The CDR3 coding sequence is TGTGCCAGCAGCGTAGCTTCTGCGAACACTGAAGCTTTCTTT. It translates to CASSVASANTEAFF. The V gene is TRBV9, the J gene TRBJ1-1; D not certain. Germline values: CDR1 SGDLS, CDR2 YYNGEE. The V and J ends lost 0 bases and 1 base respectively, with 7 bases between them. The CDR3 totals 14 residues.

This clonotype was picked up many times. The chain combines TRBV2 with TRBJ2-5; perhaps D is TRBD1 or TRBD2 (5 bases each). Between the trimmed V and J ends, which lost 6 bases and 5 bases, there was a span of 16 bases. Germline V gives CDR1 SNHLY, CDR2 FYNNEI. CDR3 size: 14 residues. The CDR3 coding sequence is TGTGCCAGCAGCCTCAGGGCTTGGGGGGAGACCCAGTACTTC. Residues: CASSLRAWGETQYF.

In its sample, this clonotype ranks as large. The rearrangement links TRBV3-1 to TRBJ2-2; D is undetermined. V lost 3 bases to trimming and J lost 5 bases, with 7 bases between them. Germline CDR1 and CDR2: LGHDT and YNNKEL (reference sequence). CDR3 length equals 13 residues. DNA of the CDR3: TGTGCCAGCAGCCACGACCTTACCGGGGAGCTGTTTTTT. Translation: CASSHDLTGELFF.

This clonotype was counted many times. J is TRBJ2-7 and V is TRBV20-1, with 12 bases matching TRBD2. The J segment lost 0 bases and the V segment lost 0 bases, leaving 6 bases of the junction unmatched. CDR1 is DFQATT and CDR2 is SNEGSKA in the germline V gene (reference sequence). The CDR3 covers 17 residues. In DNA, the CDR3 is TGCAGTGCTAGAGATCTCGGACTAGCGGGGAGCTCCTACGAGCAGTACTTC. This encodes CSARDLGLAGSSYEQYF.